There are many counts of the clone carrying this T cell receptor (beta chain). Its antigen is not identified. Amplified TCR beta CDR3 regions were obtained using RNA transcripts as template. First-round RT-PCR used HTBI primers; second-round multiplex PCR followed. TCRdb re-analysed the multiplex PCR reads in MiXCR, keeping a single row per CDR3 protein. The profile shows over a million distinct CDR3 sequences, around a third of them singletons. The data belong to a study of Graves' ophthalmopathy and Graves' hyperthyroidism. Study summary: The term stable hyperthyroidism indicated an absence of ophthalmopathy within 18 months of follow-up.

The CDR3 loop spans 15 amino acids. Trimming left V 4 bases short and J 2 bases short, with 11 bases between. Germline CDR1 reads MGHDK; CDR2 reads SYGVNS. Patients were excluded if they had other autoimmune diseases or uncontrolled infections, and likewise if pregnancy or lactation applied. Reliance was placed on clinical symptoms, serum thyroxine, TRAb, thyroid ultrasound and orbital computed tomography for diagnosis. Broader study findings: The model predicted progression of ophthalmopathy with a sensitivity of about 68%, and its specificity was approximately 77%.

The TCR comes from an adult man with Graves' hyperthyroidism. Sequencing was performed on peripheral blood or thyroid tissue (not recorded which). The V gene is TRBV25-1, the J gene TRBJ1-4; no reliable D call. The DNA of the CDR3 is TGTGCCAGCAGTGGGAGCGGTGGCACTAATGAAAAACTGTTTTTT. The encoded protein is CASSGSGGTNEKLFF.